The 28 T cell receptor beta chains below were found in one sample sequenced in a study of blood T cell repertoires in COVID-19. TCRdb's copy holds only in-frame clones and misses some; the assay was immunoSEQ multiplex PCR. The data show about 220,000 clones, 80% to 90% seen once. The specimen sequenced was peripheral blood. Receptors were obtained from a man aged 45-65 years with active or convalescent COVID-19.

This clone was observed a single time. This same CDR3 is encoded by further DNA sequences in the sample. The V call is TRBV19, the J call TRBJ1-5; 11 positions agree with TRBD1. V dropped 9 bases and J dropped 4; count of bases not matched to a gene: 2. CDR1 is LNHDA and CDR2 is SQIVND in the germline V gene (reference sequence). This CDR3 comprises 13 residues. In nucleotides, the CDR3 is TGTGCCAGCCGGGACAGGGGGAATCAGCCCCAGCATTTT. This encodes CASRDRGNQPQHF.

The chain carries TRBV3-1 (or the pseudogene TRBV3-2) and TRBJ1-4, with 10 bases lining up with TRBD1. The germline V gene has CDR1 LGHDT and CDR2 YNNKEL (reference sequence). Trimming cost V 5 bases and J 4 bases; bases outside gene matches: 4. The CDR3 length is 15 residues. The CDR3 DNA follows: TGTGCCAGCAGCAGCCGGGACAGGGGTAATGAAAAACTGTTTTTT. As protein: CASSSRDRGNEKLFF.

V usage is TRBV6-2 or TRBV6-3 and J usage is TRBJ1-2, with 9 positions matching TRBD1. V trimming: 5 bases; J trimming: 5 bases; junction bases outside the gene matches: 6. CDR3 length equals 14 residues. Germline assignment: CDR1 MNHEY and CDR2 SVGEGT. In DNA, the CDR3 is TGTGCCAGCAGTAAAGGGACAGGGAAATATGGCTACACCTTC. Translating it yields CASSKGTGKYGYTF.

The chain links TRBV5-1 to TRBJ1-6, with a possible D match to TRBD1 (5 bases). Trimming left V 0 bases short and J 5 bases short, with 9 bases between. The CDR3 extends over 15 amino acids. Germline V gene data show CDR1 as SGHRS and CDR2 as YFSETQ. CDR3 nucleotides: TGCGCCAGCAGCTTGGCAGGGCTTAATAATTCACCCCTCCACTTT. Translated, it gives CASSLAGLNNSPLHF.

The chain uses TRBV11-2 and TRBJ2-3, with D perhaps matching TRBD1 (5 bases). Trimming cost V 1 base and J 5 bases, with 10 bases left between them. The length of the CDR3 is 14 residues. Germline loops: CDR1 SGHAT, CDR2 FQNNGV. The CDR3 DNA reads TGTGCCAGCAGCTTAGGGACAATTCAAGATACGCAGTATTTT. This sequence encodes CASSLGTIQDTQYF.

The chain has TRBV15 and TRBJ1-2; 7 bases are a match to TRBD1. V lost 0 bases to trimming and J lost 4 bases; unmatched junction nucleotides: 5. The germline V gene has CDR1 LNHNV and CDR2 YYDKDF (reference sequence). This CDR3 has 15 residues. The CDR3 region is CATSREAGQIYGYTF. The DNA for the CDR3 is TGTGCCACCAGCAGAGAGGCGGGACAGATCTATGGCTACACCTTC.

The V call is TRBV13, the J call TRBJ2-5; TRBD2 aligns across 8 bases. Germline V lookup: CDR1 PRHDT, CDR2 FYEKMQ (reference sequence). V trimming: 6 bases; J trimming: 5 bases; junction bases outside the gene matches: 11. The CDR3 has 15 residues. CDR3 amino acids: CASSPRSGGGETQYF. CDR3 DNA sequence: TGTGCCAGCAGTCCCCGGTCGGGCGGGGGGGAGACCCAGTACTTC.

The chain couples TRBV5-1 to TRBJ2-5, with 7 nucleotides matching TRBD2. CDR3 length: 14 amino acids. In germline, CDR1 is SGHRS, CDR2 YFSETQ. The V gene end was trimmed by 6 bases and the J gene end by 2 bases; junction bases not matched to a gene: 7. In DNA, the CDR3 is TGCGCCAGCATCCCGGATAGCGGGCAAGAGACCCAGTACTTC. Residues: CASIPDSGQETQYF.

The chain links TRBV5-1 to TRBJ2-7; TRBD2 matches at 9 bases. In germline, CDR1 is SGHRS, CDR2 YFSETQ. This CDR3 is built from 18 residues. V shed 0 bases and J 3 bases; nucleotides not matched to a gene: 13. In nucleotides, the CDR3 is TGCGCCAGCAGCTTGGATATCCGGGGGCTAGCGGGGAACTACGAGCAGTACGTC. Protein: CASSLDIRGLAGNYEQYV.

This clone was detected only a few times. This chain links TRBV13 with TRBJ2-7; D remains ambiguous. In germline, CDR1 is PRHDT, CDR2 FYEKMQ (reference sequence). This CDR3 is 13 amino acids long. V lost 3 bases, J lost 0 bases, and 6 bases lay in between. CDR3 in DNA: TGTGCCAGCAGCTTTAGTGGCTCCTACGAGCAGTACGTC. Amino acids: CASSFSGSYEQYV.

The CDR3 region has the DNA TGTGCCAGCAGCCAAGATGTGGGACAGGTCGGAAACACCATATATTTT. It encodes CASSQDVGQVGNTIYF. The rearrangement joins TRBV3-1 (or the pseudogene TRBV3-2) to TRBJ1-3; 8 nucleotides line up with TRBD1. Germline trimming cut 0 bases from V and 4 bases from J; bases unmatched to any gene: 5. CDR1 is LGHDT and CDR2 is YNNKEL in the germline V gene (reference sequence). The CDR3 consists of 16 residues.

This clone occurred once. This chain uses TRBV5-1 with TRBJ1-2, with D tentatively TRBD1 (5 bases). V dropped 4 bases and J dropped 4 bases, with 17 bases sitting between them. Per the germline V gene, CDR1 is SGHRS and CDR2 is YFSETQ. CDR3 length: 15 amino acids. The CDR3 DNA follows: TGCGCCAGCAGCCCAGCAGGCGGGGCCCGCTATGGCTACACCTTC. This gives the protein CASSPAGGARYGYTF.

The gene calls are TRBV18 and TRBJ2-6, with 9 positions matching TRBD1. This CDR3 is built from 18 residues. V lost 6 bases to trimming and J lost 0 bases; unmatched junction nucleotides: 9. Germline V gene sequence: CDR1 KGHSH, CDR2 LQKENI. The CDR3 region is CASSLSGTGNSGANVLTF. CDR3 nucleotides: TGTGCCAGCTCGCTCTCCGGGACAGGGAACTCTGGGGCCAACGTCCTGACTTTC.

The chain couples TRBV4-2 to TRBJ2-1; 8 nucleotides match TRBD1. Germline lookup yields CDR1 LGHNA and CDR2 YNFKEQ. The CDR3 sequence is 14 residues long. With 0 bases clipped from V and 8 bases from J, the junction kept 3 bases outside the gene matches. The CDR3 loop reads CASSQDQGADEQFF. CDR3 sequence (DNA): TGTGCCAGCAGCCAAGATCAGGGGGCAGATGAGCAGTTCTTC.

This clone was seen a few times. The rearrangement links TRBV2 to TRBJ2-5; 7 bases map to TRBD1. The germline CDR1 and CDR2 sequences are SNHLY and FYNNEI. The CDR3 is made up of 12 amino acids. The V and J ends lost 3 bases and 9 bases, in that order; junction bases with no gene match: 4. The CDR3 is CASSDDRAAQYF. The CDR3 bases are TGTGCCAGCAGTGACGACAGGGCGGCCCAGTACTTC.

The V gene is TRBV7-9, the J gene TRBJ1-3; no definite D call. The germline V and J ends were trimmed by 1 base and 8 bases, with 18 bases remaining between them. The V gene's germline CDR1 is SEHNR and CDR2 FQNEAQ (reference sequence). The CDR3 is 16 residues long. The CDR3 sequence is CASSLGERTGGDTIYF. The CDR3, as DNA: TGTGCCAGCAGCTTAGGGGAGAGGACCGGTGGGGACACCATATATTTT.

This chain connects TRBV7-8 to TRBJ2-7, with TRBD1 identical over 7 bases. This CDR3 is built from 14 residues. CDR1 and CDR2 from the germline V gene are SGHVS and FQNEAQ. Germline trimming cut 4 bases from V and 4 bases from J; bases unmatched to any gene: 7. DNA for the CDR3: TGTGCCAGCAGCTCCGGTGAGGGGGCTTACGAGCAGTACTTC. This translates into CASSSGEGAYEQYF.

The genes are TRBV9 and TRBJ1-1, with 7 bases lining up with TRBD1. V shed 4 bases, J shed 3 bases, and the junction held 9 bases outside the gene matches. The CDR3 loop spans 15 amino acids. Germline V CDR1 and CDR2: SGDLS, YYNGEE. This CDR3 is CASSPPTGRYTEAFF. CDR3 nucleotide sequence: TGTGCCAGCAGCCCTCCGACAGGGCGGTACACTGAAGCTTTCTTT. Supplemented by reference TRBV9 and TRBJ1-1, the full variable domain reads DSGVTQTPKHLITATGQRVTLRCSPRSGDLSVYWYQQSLDQGLQFLIQYYNGEERAKGNILERFSAQQFPDLHSELNLSSLELGDSALYFCASSPPTGRYTEAFFGQGTRLTVV.

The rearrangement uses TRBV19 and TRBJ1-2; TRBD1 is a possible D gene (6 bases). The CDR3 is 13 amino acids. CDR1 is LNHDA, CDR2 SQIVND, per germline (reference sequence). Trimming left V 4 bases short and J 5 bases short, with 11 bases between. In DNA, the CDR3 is TGTGCCAGTAGTAACAGGGCAGGATATGGCTACACCTTC. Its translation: CASSNRAGYGYTF.

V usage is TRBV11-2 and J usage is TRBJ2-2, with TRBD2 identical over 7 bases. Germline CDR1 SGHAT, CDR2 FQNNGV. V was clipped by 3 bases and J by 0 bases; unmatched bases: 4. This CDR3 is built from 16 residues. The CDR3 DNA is TGTGCCAGCAGCTTCCTTGGGGGGGCGAACACCGGGGAGCTGTTTTTT. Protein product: CASSFLGGANTGELFF.

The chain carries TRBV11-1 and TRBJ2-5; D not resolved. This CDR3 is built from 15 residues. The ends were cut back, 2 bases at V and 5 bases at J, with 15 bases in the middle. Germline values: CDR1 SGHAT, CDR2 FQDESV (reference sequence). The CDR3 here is CASSLLREIGETQYF. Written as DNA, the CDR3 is TGTGCCAGCAGCTTATTGCGAGAGATCGGGGAGACCCAGTACTTC.

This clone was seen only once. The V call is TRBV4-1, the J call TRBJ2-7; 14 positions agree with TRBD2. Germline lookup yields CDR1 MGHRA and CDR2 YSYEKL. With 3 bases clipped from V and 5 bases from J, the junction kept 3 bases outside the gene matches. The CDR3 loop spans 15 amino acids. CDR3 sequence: CASSQTGLAGDEQYV. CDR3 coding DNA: TGCGCCAGCAGCCAGACGGGACTAGCGGGGGACGAGCAGTACGTC.

CDR3 in amino acids: CASSPDRGYGNTIYF. CDR3 nucleotides: TGTGCCAGCAGCCCCGACCGAGGGTATGGAAACACCATATATTTT. The chain links TRBV7-9 to TRBJ1-3, with unresolved D. The germline CDR1 and CDR2 sequences are SEHNR and FQNEAQ (reference sequence). The CDR3 is 15 amino acids. The ends were cut back, 5 bases at V and 3 bases at J, with 14 bases in the middle.

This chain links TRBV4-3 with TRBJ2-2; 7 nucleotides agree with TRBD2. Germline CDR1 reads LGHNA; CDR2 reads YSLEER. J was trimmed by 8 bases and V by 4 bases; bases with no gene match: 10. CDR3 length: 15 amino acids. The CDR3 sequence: CASSPLDWEGGELFF. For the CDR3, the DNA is TGCGCCAGCAGCCCTCTTGACTGGGAGGGGGGGGAGCTGTTTTTT.

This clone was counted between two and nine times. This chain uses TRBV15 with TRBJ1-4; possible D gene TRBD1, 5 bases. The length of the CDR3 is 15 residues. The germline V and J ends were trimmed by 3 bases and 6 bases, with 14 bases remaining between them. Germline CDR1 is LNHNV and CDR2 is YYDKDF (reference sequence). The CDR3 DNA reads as TGTGCCACCAGCAGCGGGACTTCAGTTTATGAAAAACTGTTTTTT. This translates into CATSSGTSVYEKLFF.

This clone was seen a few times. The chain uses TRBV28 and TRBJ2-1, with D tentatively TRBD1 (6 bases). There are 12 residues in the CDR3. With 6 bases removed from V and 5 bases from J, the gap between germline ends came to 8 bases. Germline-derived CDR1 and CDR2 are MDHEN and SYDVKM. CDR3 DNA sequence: TGTGCCAGCAGATACAGGGACAATGAGCAGTTCTTC. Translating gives CASRYRDNEQFF.

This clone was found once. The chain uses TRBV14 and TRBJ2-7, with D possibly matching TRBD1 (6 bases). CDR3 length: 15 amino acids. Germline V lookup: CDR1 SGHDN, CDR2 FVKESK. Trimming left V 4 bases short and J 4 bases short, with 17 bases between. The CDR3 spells CASSLLNTGLYEQYF. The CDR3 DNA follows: TGTGCCAGCAGCCTCCTTAACACAGGGTTATACGAGCAGTACTTC.

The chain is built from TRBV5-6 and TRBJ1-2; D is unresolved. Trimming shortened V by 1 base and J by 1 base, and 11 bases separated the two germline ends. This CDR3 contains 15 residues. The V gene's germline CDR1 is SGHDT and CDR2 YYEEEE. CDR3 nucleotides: TGTGCCAGCAGCTTGAGCCTTCGGGTTAACTATGGCTACACCTTC. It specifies CASSLSLRVNYGYTF.